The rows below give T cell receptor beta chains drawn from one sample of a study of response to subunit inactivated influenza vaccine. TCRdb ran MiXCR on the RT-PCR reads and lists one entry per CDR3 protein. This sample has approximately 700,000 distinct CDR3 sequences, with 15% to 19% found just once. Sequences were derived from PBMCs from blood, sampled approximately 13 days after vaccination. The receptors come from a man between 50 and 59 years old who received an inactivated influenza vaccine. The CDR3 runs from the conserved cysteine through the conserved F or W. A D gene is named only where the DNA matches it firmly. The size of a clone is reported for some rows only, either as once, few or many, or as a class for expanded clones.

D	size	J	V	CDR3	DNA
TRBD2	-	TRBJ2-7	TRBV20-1	CSASSLADSYEQYF	TGCAGTGCTAGTTCTCTAGCGGACTCCTACGAGCAGTACTTC
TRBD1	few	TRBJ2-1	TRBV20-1	CSARTRFSTGGFNEQFF	TGCAGTGCTAGGACCCGGTTTAGTACAGGGGGTTTCAATGAGCAGTTCTTC
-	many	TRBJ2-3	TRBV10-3	CAIRPGVSTDTQYF	TGTGCCATCAGACCCGGAGTCAGCACAGATACGCAGTATTTT
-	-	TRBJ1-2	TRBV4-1	CASSQTGDGYGYTF	TGCGCCAGCAGCCAGACGGGGGACGGCTATGGCTACACCTTC
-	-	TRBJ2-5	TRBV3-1	CASSQSRRGTQYF	TGTGCCAGCAGCCAATCACGCAGGGGGACCCAGTACTTC
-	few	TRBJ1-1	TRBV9	CASSPRSGTNTEAFF	TGTGCCAGCAGCCCCCGTTCGGGGACGAACACTGAAGCTTTCTTT
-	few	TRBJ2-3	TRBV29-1	CSVEGRFSTDTQYF	TGCAGCGTTGAGGGACGGTTTAGCACAGATACGCAGTATTTT
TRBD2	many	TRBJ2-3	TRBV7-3	CASSPRTSGDTDTQYF	TGTGCCAGCAGCCCGCGGACTAGCGGAGACACAGATACGCAGTATTTT
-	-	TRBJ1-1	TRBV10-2	CASSDVGSAFF	TGCGCCAGCAGTGATGTGGGGTCTGCTTTCTTT
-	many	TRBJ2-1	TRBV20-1	CSATRGTSDNEQFF	TGCAGTGCAACTCGCGGGACCAGCGACAATGAGCAGTTCTTC
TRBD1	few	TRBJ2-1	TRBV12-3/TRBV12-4	CASTRTGGESGEQFF	TGTGCCAGCACCCGGACAGGGGGCGAGTCGGGTGAGCAGTTCTTC
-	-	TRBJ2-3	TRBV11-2	CASSLFNLPTDTQYF	TGTGCCAGCAGCTTATTCAACCTTCCTACAGATACGCAGTATTTT
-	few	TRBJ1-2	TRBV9	CASSGGPTTNYGYTF	TGTGCCAGCAGCGGCGGGCCTACAACTAACTATGGCTACACCTTC
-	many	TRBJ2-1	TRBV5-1	CASSFQYWGNEQFF	TGCGCCAGCAGCTTCCAATACTGGGGCAATGAGCAGTTCTTC
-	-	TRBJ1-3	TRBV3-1	CASSQFGTRTEGNTIYF	TGTGCCAGCAGCCAATTCGGGACTCGCACAGAGGGAAACACCATATATTTT
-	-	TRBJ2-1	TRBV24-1	CATSDPARPQGQEQFF	TGTGCCACCAGTGATCCTGCGCGACCGCAGGGGCAGGAGCAGTTCTTC
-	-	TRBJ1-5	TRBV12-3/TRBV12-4	CASSLGRIQPQHF	TGTGCCAGCAGTTTGGGGCGGATTCAGCCCCAGCATTTT
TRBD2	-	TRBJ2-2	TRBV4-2	CASSQSGTTNTGELFF	TGTGCCAGCAGCCAATCCGGGACTACTAACACCGGGGAGCTGTTTTTT
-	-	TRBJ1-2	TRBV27	CASSYEGGYDKSGYTF	TGTGCCAGCAGTTACGAGGGGGGGTATGATAAGTCTGGCTACACCTTC